A single sample gave rise to the 8 T cell receptor beta chains below, sequenced in a study of naive and memory T cell subsets. Study conclusions and caveats: Possibly reflecting memory cells re-expressing CD45RA, a few larger clonotypes occurred in naive repertoires, especially CD8.

Which antigens these TCRs recognize remains unknown. An equimolar mix of two oligonucleotides served as the beta constant-region primer for TRBC1 and TRBC2. Ligated cDNA was amplified by four rounds of PCR with nested alpha and beta constant-region primers and SP2. TCRdb processed the UMI-ligation and nested PCR reads anew with MiXCR; each CDR3 protein has one entry. The sample has approximately 150,000 distinct CDR3 sequences, about 20% seen once. The sample taken for sequencing was naive CD8+ T cells from blood. These receptors originate from a human donor in good health.

The chain couples TRBV2 to TRBJ2-7; D is ambiguous. Germline V gene data show CDR1 as SNHLY and CDR2 as FYNNEI. CDR3 length: 12 residues. The V and J ends lost 3 bases and 4 bases respectively, with 7 bases between them. Here the CDR3 reads CASSDGRYEQYF. CDR3 nucleotides: TGTGCCAGCAGTGACGGCCGATACGAGCAGTACTTC.

This chain links TRBV5-4 with TRBJ1-5, with 10 bases lining up with TRBD1. Germline assignment: CDR1 SGHNT and CDR2 YYREEE (reference sequence). The ends lost 2 bases at V and 4 bases at J; junction bases unmatched: 18. This CDR3 is built from 20 residues. The CDR3 loop reads CASSFCRIGSGTGDNQPQHF. Here the CDR3 DNA reads TGTGCCAGCAGCTTTTGTCGAATCGGGTCCGGGACAGGGGATAATCAGCCCCAGCATTTT.

This clonotype was counted only a few times. This rearrangement joins TRBV11-2 to TRBJ2-1, with D possibly TRBD2 on 5 matching bases. V was cut by 7 bases and J by 8 bases, with 18 bases left in between. The CDR3 runs 14 residues. CDR1 and CDR2 from the germline V gene are SGHAT and FQNNGV. In DNA form, the CDR3 reads TGTGCCAGCACCCGAGGGATTGGGATCGATGAGCAGTTCTTC. Translation gives CASTRGIGIDEQFF. The full variable domain, rest sourced from reference TRBV11-2 and TRBJ2-1, is EAGVAQSPRYKIIEKRQSVAFWCNPISGHATLYWYQQILGQGPKLLIQFQNNGVVDDSQLPKDRFSAERLKGVDSTLKIQPAKLEDSAVYLCASTRGIGIDEQFFGPGTRLTVL.

A note on this clonotype: The limits of the CDR3 on the DNA are not certain, so only TCRdb's listed CDR3 is given. The chain links TRBV12-3 or TRBV12-4 to TRBJ1-6; TRBD1 is taken as the D call from the table, unchecked against the DNA. The CDR3 comprises 11 residues, both ends counted. The CDR3 region is CASSFGQGIHF.

This sequence joins TRBV12-3 or TRBV12-4 and TRBJ2-1; D is possibly TRBD2 (6 bases). Between the trimmed V and J ends, which lost 3 bases and 3 bases, there was a span of 12 bases. This CDR3 is built from 15 residues. In DNA form, the CDR3 reads TGTGCCAGCAGTTTCTCAAGCGGGCACTACAATGAGCAGTTCTTC. Translated, it gives CASSFSSGHYNEQFF.

The J gene is TRBJ2-7, the V gene TRBV29-1; 10 nucleotides align to TRBD1. The germline gives CDR1 SQVTM, CDR2 ANQGSEA. The length of the CDR3 is 14 residues. V trimming: 1 base; J trimming: 5 bases; junction bases outside the gene matches: 5. The CDR3 region is CSVEVRGTGDEQYF. In nucleotides, the CDR3 is TGCAGCGTTGAAGTGAGAGGGACAGGGGACGAGCAGTACTTC.

The chain joins TRBV6-2 or TRBV6-3 to TRBJ2-1, with 7 positions matching TRBD2. V trimming: 3 bases; J trimming: 0 bases; junction bases outside the gene matches: 11. The CDR3 length is 18 residues. Germline V CDR1 and CDR2: MNHEY, SVGEGT. The DNA for the CDR3 is TGTGCCAGCAGTTATGGGCTAGCGGATGCGTTCTCCTACAATGAGCAGTTCTTC. It yields the protein CASSYGLADAFSYNEQFF.

The table lists this clonotype with a few counts. The chain couples TRBV7-9 to TRBJ2-5; the D gene is possibly TRBD1 (5 bases). The CDR3 runs 16 residues. Germline assignment: CDR1 SEHNR and CDR2 FQNEAQ (reference sequence). V lost 1 base to trimming and J lost 4 bases, with 16 bases between them. This CDR3 reads CASSLEIQGMRETQYF. CDR3 bases: TGTGCCAGCAGCTTAGAGATCCAGGGTATGAGAGAGACCCAGTACTTC.